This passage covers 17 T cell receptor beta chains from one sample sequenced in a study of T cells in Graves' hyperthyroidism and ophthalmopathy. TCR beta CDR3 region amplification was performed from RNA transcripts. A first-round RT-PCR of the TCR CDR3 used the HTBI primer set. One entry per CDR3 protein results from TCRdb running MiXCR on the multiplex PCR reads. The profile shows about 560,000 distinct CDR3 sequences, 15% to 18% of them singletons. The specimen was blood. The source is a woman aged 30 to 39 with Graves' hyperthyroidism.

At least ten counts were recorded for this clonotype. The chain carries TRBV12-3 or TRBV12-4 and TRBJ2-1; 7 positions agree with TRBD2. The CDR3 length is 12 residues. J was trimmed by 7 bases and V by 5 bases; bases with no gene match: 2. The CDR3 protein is CASSAGENEQFF. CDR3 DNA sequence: TGTGCCAGCAGTGCGGGAGAGAATGAGCAGTTCTTC.

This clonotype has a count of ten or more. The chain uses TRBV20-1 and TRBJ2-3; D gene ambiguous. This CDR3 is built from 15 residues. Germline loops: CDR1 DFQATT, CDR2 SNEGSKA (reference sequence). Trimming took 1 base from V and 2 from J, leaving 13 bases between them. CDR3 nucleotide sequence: TGCAGTGCTAGAGTCGGGTCTGGCCTCACAGATACGCAGTATTTT. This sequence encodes CSARVGSGLTDTQYF.

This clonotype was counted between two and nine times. The CDR3 here is CASSLIGQPGAKNIQYF. The CDR3 bases are TGTGCCAGCAGTTTGATAGGACAGCCCGGGGCCAAAAACATTCAGTACTTC. This chain joins TRBV27 and TRBJ2-4; D is possibly TRBD1 (6 bases). Germline V gene sequence: CDR1 MNHEY, CDR2 SMNVEV (reference sequence). This CDR3 contains 17 residues. V was pared by 3 bases and J by 1 base, with 16 bases between.

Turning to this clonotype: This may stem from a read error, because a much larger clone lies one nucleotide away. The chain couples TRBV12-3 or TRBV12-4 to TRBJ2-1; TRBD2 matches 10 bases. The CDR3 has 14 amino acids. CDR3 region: CASSTSGISDEQSF. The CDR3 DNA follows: TGTGCCAGCAGCACTAGCGGGATTAGCGATGAGCAGTCCTTC.

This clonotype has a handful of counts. For the CDR3, the DNA is TGCGCCACCAAACTAGGGACCGGCGGGGAGCTGTTTTTT. Its translation: CATKLGTGGELFF. The chain is built from TRBV10-2 and TRBJ2-2; D may match TRBD1 or TRBD2 (5 bases each). Per the germline V gene, CDR1 is WSHSY and CDR2 is SAAADI. V lost 10 bases, J lost 7 bases, and 16 bases lay in between. This CDR3 has 13 residues.

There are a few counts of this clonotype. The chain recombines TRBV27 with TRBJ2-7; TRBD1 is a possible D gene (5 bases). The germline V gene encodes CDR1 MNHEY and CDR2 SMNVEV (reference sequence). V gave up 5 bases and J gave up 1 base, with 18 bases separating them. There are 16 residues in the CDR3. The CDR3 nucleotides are TGTGCCAGCAGTCAATCGAGATTAGGGGCTTCCTACGAGCAGTACTTC. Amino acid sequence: CASSQSRLGASYEQYF.

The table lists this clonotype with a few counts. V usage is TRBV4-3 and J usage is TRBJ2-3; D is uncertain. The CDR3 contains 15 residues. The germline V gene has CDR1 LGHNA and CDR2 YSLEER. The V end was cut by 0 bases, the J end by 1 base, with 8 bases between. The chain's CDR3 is CASSQDTGGTDTQYF. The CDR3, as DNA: TGCGCCAGCAGCCAAGATACTGGGGGCACAGATACGCAGTATTTT.

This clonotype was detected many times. In DNA form, the CDR3 reads TGTGCCAGCGGCGTAAGACAAGAGACCCAGTACTTC. Translating it yields CASGVRQETQYF. The chain combines TRBV2 with TRBJ2-5; D gene unclear. There are 12 residues in the CDR3. V was trimmed by 8 bases and J by 2 bases, leaving 9 bases between them. The germline V gene encodes CDR1 SNHLY and CDR2 FYNNEI.

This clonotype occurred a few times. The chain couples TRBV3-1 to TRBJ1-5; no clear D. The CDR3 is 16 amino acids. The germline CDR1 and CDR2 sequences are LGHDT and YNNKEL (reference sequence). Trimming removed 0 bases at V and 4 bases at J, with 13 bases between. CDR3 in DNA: TGTGCCAGCAGCCAAGATCTTAGGACTGGGAATCAGCCCCAGCATTTT. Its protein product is CASSQDLRTGNQPQHF. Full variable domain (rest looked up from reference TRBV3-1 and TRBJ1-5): DTAVSQTPKYLVTQMGNDKSIKCEQNLGHDTMYWYKQDSKKFLKIMFSYNNKELIINETVPNRFSPKSPDKAHLNLHINSLELGDSAVYFCASSQDLRTGNQPQHFGDGTRLSIL.

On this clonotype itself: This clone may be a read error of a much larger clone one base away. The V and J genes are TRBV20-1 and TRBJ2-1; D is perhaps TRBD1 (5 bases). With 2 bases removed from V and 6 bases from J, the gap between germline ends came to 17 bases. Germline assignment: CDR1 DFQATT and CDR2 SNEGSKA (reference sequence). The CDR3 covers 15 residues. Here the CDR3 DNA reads TGCAGTGCTAGACATTCAGGGAACCCTTGCAATGAGCAGTTCTTC. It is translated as CSARHSGNPCNEQFF.

CDR3 in DNA: TGTGCCTGGAGCCCAGGGGCCTACGAGCAGTACTTC. This sequence encodes CAWSPGAYEQYF. This chain uses TRBV30 with TRBJ2-7; D may be TRBD1 (6 bases). The germline V and J ends were trimmed by 3 bases and 2 bases, with 8 bases remaining between them. The CDR3 consists of 12 residues. Germline V gives CDR1 GTSNPN, CDR2 SVGIG (reference sequence).

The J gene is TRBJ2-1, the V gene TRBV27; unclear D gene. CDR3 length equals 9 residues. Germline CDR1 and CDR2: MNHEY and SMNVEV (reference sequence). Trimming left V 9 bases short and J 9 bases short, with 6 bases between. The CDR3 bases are TGTGCCAGGTGTCGTGAGCAGTTCTTC. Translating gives CARCREQFF.

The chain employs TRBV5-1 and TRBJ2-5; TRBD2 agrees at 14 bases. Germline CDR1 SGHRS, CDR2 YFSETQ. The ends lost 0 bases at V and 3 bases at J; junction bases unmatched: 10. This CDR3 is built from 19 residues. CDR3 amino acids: CASSLGLAGGGFGKETQYF. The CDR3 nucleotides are TGCGCCAGCAGCTTGGGACTAGCGGGAGGGGGGTTTGGAAAAGAGACCCAGTACTTC.

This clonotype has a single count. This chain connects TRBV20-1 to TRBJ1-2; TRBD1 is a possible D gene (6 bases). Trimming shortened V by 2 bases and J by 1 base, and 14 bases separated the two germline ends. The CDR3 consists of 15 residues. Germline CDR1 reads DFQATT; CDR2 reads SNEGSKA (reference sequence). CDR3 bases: TGCAGTGCTAGAAACAGGGACAAAATTAACTATGGCTACACCTTC. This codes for CSARNRDKINYGYTF.

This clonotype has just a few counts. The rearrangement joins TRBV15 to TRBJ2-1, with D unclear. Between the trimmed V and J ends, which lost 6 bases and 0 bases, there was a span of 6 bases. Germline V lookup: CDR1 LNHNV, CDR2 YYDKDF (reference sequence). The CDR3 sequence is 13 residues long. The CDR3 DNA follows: TGTGCCACCAGTACACCCTCCTACAATGAGCAGTTCTTC. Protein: CATSTPSYNEQFF.

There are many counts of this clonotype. CDR3 coding DNA: TGTGCCAGCAGCTTAGCAATGTCAGAGACCCAGTACTTC. This codes for CASSLAMSETQYF. The chain carries TRBV5-8 and TRBJ2-5; D is ambiguous. V lost 2 bases and J lost 4, with 9 bases in between. CDR1 and CDR2 (germline): SGHTS, YDEGEE. The CDR3 has 13 residues.

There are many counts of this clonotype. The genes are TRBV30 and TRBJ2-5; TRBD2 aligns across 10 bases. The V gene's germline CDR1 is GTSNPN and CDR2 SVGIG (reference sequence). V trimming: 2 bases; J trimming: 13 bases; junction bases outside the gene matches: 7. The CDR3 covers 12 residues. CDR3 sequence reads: CAWSPAGGPGYF. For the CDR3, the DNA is TGTGCCTGGAGTCCAGCGGGAGGGCCGGGGTACTTC.